This T cell receptor (beta chain) was identified during a study of T cells in Graves' hyperthyroidism and ophthalmopathy. Hyperthyroidism of Graves' type that showed no ophthalmopathy progression within 18 months was stable. Participants, patients aged 18 to 65, had newly diagnosed hyperthyroidism with a duration under 2 months. From germline, CDR1 is MNHNS and CDR2 SASEGT. V lost 7 bases and J 7 bases, leaving 7 bases between the germline ends. The CDR3 is 10 residues long. TCR beta CDR3 regions were amplified from RNA. First-round RT-PCR of the TCR CDR3 relied on the HTBI primer set. TCRdb analysed the multiplex PCR reads with MiXCR anew, one entry per CDR3 protein. The sample has under 350,000 distinct CDR3 sequences; 15% to 20% are singletons.

The sequenced material came from blood. The receptor's source is a woman aged 45-65 years with Graves' hyperthyroidism. The V and J genes are TRBV6-1 and TRBJ1-1; D is unclear. Here the CDR3 DNA reads TGTGCCAGCACCCTAGGTGAAGCTTTCTTT. Protein sequence: CASTLGEAFF.